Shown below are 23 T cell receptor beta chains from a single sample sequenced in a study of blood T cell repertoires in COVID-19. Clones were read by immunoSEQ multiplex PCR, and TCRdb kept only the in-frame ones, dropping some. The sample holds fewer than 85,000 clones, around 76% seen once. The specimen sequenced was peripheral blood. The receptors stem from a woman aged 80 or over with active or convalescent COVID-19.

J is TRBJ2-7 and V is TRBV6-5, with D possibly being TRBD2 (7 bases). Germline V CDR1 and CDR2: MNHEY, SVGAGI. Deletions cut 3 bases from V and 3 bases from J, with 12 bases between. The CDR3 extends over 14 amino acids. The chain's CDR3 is CASSYQGRDYEQYF. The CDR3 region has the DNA TGTGCCAGCAGTTATCAGGGGAGGGACTACGAGCAGTACTTC.

The CDR3 sequence is CASSPRTSPGTGELFF. The CDR3, as DNA: TGTGCCAGCAGCCCCCGGACTTCTCCTGGCACCGGGGAGCTGTTTTTT. The rearrangement links TRBV9 to TRBJ2-2; D possibly corresponds to TRBD2 (5 bases). This CDR3 has 16 amino acids. The V gene lost 4 bases and the J gene lost 4 bases, with 17 bases spanning the gap. Germline values: CDR1 SGDLS, CDR2 YYNGEE.

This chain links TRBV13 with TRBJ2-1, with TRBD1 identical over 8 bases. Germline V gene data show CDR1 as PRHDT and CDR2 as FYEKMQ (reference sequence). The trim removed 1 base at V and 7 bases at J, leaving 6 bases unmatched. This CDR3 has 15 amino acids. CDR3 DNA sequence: TGTGCCAGCAGCTTAGTCGGCCAGGGGGCAAATGAGCAGTTCTTC. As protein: CASSLVGQGANEQFF.

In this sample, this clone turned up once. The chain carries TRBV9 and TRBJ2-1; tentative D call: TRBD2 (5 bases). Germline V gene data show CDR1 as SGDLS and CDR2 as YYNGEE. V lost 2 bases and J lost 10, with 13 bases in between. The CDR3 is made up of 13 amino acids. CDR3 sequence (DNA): TGTGCCAGCAGCGTTGACATCGGCGGGGAGCAGTTCTTC. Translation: CASSVDIGGEQFF.

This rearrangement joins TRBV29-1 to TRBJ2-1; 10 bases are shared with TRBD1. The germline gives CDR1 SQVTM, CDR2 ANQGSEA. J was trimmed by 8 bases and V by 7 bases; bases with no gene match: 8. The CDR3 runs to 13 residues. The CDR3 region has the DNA TGCAGCGATACCCGGGACAGGGGCCATGAGCAGTTCTTC. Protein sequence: CSDTRDRGHEQFF.

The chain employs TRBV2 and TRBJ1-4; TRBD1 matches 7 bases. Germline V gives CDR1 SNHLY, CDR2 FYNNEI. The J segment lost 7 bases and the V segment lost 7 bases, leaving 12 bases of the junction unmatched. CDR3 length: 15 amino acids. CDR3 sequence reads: CASTVRVTGSEKLFF. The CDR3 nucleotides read TGTGCCAGCACGGTGCGTGTGACAGGGAGTGAAAAACTGTTTTTT.

CDR3 sequence (DNA): TGTGCCAGCAGCCCCCGAGTGATCAAGGGAAACACCATATATTTT. Residues: CASSPRVIKGNTIYF. The chain has TRBV7-9 and TRBJ1-3, with D unclear. The germline CDR1 and CDR2 sequences are SEHNR and FQNEAQ (reference sequence). V dropped 5 bases and J dropped 4 bases, with 15 bases sitting between them. This CDR3 has 15 residues.

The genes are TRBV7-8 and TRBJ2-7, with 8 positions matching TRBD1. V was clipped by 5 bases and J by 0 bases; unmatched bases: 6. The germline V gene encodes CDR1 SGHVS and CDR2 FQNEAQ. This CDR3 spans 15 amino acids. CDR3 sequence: CASSPQTGGSYEQYF. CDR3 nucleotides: TGTGCCAGCAGCCCCCAAACAGGGGGCTCCTACGAGCAGTACTTC.

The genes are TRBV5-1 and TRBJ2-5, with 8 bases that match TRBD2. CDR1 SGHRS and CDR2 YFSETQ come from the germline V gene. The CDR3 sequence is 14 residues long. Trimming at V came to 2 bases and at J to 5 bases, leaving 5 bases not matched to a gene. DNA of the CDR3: TGCGCCAGCAGCTTCGGGACTAGAAGTGAGACCCAGTACTTC. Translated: CASSFGTRSETQYF.

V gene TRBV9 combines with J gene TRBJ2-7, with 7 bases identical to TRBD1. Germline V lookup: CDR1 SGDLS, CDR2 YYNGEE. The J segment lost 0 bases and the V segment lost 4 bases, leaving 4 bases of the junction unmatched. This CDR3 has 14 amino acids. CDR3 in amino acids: CASSKDRFSYEQYF. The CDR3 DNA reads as TGTGCCAGCAGCAAGGACAGGTTCTCCTACGAGCAGTACTTC.

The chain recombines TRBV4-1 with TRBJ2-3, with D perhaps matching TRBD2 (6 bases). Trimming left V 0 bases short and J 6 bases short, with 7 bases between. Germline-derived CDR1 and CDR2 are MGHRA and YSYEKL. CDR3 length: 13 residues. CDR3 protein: CASSQDRGDTQYF. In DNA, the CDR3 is TGCGCCAGCAGCCAAGATCGGGGGGATACGCAGTATTTT.

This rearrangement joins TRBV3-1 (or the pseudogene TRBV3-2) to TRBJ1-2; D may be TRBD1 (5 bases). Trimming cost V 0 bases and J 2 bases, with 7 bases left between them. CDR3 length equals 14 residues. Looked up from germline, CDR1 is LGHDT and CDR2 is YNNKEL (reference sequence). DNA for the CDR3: TGTGCCAGCAGCCAAGAAGGACAAAACTATGGCTACACCTTC. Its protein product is CASSQEGQNYGYTF.

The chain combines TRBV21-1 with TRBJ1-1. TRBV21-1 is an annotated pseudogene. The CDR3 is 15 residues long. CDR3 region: CASSKDEDEDTEAFF. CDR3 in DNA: TGTGCCAGCAGCAAAGACGAGGATGAGGACACTGAAGCTTTCTTT.

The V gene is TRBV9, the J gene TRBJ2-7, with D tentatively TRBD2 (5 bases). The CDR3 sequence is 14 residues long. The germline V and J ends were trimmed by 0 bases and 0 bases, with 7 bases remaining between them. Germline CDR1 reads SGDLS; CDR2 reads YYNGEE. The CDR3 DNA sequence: TGTGCCAGCAGCGTAGAAGGGAGCTCCTACGAGCAGTACTTC. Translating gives CASSVEGSSYEQYF.

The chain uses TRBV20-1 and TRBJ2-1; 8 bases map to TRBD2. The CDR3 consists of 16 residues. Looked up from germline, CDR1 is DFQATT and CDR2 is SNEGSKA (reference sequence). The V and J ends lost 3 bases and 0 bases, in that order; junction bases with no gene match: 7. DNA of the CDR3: TGCAGTGCTAGTAAGCGGGGGACCTTCTCCTACAATGAGCAGTTCTTC. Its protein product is CSASKRGTFSYNEQFF.

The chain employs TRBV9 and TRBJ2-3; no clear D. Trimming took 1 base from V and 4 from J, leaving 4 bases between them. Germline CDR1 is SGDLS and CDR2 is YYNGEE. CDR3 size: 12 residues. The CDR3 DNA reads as TGTGCCAGCAGCGTATCTCCAGATACGCAGTATTTT. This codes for CASSVSPDTQYF.

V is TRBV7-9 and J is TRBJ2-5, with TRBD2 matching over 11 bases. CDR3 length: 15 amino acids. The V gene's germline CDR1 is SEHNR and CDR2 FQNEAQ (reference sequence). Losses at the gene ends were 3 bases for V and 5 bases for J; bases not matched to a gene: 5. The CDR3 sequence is CASSFPTSGDETQYF. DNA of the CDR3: TGTGCCAGCAGCTTCCCGACTAGCGGGGATGAGACCCAGTACTTC.

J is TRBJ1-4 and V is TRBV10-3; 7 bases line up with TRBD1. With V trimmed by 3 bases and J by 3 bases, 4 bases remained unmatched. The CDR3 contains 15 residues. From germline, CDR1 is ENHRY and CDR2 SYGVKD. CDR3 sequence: CAISDSGTANEKLFF. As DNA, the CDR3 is TGTGCCATCAGTGATTCCGGGACAGCTAATGAAAAACTGTTTTTT.

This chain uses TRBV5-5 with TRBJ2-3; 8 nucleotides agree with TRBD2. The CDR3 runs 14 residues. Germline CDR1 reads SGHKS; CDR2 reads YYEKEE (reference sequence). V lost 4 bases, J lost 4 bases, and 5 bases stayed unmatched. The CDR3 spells CASSRTSQSDTQYF. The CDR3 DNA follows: TGTGCCAGCAGCCGGACTAGCCAGTCAGATACGCAGTATTTT.

The CDR3 loop reads CAWQVRGQPQHF. The CDR3 DNA reads TGTGCCTGGCAAGTTAGGGGGCAGCCCCAGCATTTT. The gene calls are TRBV30 and TRBJ1-5; D may be TRBD1 (6 bases). The CDR3 sequence is 12 residues long. V was shortened by 5 bases and J by 7 bases, with 12 bases between the two germline ends. Germline V gives CDR1 GTSNPN, CDR2 SVGIG (reference sequence).

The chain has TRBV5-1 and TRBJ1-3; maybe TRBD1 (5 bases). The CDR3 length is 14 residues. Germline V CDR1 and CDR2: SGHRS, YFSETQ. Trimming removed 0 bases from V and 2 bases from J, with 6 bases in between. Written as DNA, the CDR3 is TGCGCCAGCAGCTTGGCAGGGCCTGGAAACACCATATATTTT. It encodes CASSLAGPGNTIYF.

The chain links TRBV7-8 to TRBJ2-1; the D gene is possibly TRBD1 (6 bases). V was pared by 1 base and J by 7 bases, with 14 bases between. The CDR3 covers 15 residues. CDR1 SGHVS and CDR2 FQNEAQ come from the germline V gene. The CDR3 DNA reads TGTGCCAGCAGCTTAGTTCTTCAGGGGCGGAATGAGCAGTTCTTC. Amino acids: CASSLVLQGRNEQFF.

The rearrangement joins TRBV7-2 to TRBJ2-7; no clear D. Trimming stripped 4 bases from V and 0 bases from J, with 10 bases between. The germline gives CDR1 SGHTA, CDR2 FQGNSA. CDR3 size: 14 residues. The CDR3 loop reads CASSYIVSSYEQYF. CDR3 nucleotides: TGTGCCAGCAGCTACATTGTGTCCTCCTACGAGCAGTACTTC.